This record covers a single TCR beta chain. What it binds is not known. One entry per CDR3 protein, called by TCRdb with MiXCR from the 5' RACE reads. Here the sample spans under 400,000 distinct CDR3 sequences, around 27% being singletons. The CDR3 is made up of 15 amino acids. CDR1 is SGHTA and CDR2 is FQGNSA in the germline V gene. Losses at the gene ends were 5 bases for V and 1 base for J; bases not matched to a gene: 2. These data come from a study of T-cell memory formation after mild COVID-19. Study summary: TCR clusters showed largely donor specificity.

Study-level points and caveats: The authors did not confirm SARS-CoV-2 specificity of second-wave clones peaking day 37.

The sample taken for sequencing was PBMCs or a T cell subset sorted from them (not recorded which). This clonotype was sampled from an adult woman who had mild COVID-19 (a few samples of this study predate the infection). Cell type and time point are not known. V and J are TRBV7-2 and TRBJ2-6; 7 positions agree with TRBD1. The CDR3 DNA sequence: TGTGCCAGCAGCGAACAGGGGTCTGGGGCCAACGTCCTGACTTTC. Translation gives CASSEQGSGANVLTF.